This T cell receptor beta chain was recorded in a study of siplizumab effects on memory and regulatory T cells. The study's findings and limits: The study found naive T cells seemingly more diverse than memory cells and seemingly major alloresponse contributors.

As regards this clone: Antigen unknown.

Repertoires were generated with immunoSEQ multiplex PCR, while TCRdb's copy carries only in-frame clones and drops some. The data contain about 100,000 clones, approximately 91% of them singletons. Germline V gives CDR1 SGHRS, CDR2 YFSETQ. The CDR3 has 17 amino acids. The J segment lost 1 base and the V segment lost 4 bases, leaving 8 bases of the junction unmatched. This receptor was obtained from a human donor in good health. Some clones in this sample may be carry-over from other donors' samples. Sample: CD4+ T cells sorted from blood. V gene TRBV5-1 combines with J gene TRBJ2-1, with 10 bases matching TRBD2. The CDR3 DNA reads as TGCGCCAGCAGCCTAAGACCTAGCGGGAGTTCCTACAATGAGCAGTTCTTC. Protein: CASSLRPSGSSYNEQFF. The full variable domain, in which reference TRBV5-1 and TRBJ2-1 provide the parts outside the CDR3, is KAGVTQTPRYLIKTRGQQVTLSCSPISGHRSVSWYQQTPGQGLQFLFEYFSETQRNKGNFPGRFSGRQFSNSRSEMNVSTLELGDSALYLCASSLRPSGSSYNEQFFGPGTRLTVL.